The entry that follows covers one T cell receptor beta chain sequence. This clonotype was recorded only once. The specificity of this receptor is unknown. No per-base quality is available; no much larger clone lies one base away. The data originate from a study of post-analysis software for immune sequencing data (dated by TCRdb to the mid-2010s). Study-level background: Disease courses on record covered relapsing-remitting, secondary progressive and progressive-relapsing multiple sclerosis, though some patients had no subtype annotation. A subset of samples was prepared in parallel using single-end sample barcoding, then pooled and co-amplified after Illumina adapter ligation. The patient repertoires were set against 10 or so previously published healthy control repertoires from donors whose ages ranged from about 6 to 25 years. Points the paper makes about the study in general: Patients showed significantly higher frequencies than controls for a handful of TRBV segments, among them TRBV5-6, TRBV5-1 and TRBV20-1. Direct clustering with F measure showed strong co-clustering of samples prepared in the same batch, prompting a batch-effect correction. Compared with controls, multiple sclerosis patients had significantly lower normalized Chao1 diversity, a finding suggesting substantial peripheral T-cell clonal expansion. The multiple sclerosis patient group was slightly younger than the control group.

Libraries were constructed by PCR. Sequencing was carried out with an Illumina HiSeq 2500. To reduce PCR and sequencing biases, unique molecular identifiers were incorporated into the TCR beta cDNA libraries. About 500,000 cDNA molecules were obtained for every 1 to 10 million input T cells, so each molecule roughly corresponded to one T cell. The same protocol used for the earlier healthy control dataset was applied to prepare and sequence the patient libraries. Within a given batch, samples were prepared together, multiplexed and sequenced on the same HiSeq lane. The authors processed their data as follows. MIGEC was used to process the raw barcoded reads, and molecular identifier groups with only a single read were discarded before consensus assembly and CDR3 extraction. VDJtools was used for post-analysis of the clonotype tables, with diversity normalized by down-sampling every dataset to the smallest sample size. To correct batch-related cross-sample contamination, repertoire overlap clustering matched CDR3 amino acid sequences but not nucleotide sequences. TCRdb redid the processing of the public reads, applying fastp at Q25 and MiXCR, and retained in-frame beta chains. Each CDR3 protein gets just one entry, which takes the most common genes and DNA from the rows behind it. The V and J calls were not made by the authors but by TCRdb's processing. Here the sample has 750,000 to 900,000 distinct CDR3 sequences; about 45% occur a single time. Just under 5% of the sample lies in the top ten.

Reading the germline V gene gives CDR1 SGHTA and CDR2 FQGNSA. The CDR3 measures 17 amino acids from cysteine to phenylalanine. This entry keeps only the CDR3 DNA: 51 bases, framed from base 1. The V end loses 3 bases and the J end loses 0 bases, and a stretch of 18 bases separates them. To demonstrate the VDJtools post-analysis software, TCR beta repertoires were profiled from the peripheral blood of about 13 young patients with multiple sclerosis. The multiple sclerosis patients were children and adolescents between about 6 and 16 years of age. Rearrangement joined TRBV7-2 to TRBJ2-7; the D gene cannot be named for sure. The sequencing sample was made of blood. The TCR originated in a girl under 18 with multiple sclerosis. CDR3 loop: CASSFVPPRHGSYEQYF. The sequenced DNA: TGTGCCAGCAGCTTTGTCCCCCCCCGACACGGCTCCTACGAGCAGTACTTC.